Listed here is a single TCR beta chain. The target antigen is unknown. This sample is part of a study of T cells in Graves' hyperthyroidism and ophthalmopathy. Investigators excluded patients with uncontrolled infection, other autoimmune disease, pregnancy or lactation. The germline V and J ends were trimmed by 5 bases and 11 bases, with 16 bases remaining between them. The CDR3 loop spans 13 amino acids. Germline CDR1 reads LNHNV; CDR2 reads YYDKDF (reference sequence). Notes on the study in general: Most clonotypes expanded in thyroid above 0.001 were likewise present in blood. From stable hyperthyroidism, ophthalmopathy was set apart by a 13 V-J model. A median around 5.9 months before onset, the model predicted ophthalmopathy.

Amplification targeted TCR beta CDR3 regions from RNA transcripts. TCR CDR3 underwent first-round RT-PCR with the HTBI primer set. Via MiXCR, TCRdb re-called the multiplex PCR reads, giving one row per CDR3 protein. The table shows 500,000 to 600,000 distinct CDR3 sequences, with 46% occurring only once. This sequence originates from an adult woman with Graves' disease, either hyperthyroidism or ophthalmopathy (not recorded which). Sequences were obtained from peripheral blood or thyroid tissue (not recorded which). The rearrangement links TRBV15 to TRBJ1-5; D ambiguous. This chain's CDR3 is CATSPRLFGAQHF. DNA of the CDR3: TGTGCCACCAGCCCACGGCTATTCGGGGCCCAGCATTTT.